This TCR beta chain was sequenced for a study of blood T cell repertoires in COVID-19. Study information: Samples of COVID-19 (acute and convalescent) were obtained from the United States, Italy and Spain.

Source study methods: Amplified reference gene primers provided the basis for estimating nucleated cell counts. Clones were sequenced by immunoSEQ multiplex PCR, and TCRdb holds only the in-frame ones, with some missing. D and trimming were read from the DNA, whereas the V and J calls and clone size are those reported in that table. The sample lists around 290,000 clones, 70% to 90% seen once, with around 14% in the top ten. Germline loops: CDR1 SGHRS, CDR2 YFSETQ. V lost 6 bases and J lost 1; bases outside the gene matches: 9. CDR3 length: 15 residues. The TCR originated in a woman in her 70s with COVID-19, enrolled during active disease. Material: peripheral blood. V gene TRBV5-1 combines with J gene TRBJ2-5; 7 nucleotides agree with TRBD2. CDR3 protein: CASNPGGDTQETQYF. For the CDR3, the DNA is TGCGCCAGCAATCCGGGAGGAGACACCCAAGAGACCCAGTACTTC.